The clone carrying this T cell receptor (beta chain) was seen only once. What it binds is not known. Per germline, CDR1 SGDLS and CDR2 YYNGEE. The CDR3 has 18 residues. V was shortened by 3 bases and J by 2 bases, with 23 bases between the two germline ends. This record belongs to a study of cytomegalovirus exposure and HLA in healthy donors. PCR involved 60 Vbeta and 13 Jbeta primers. TCRdb's table, derived via immunoSEQ multiplex PCR, lists solely in-frame clones and lacks some. The table lists 90,000 to 140,000 clones, more than 60% of them singletons. Study results and caveats: According to the study, about 180 TCR beta chains were cytomegalovirus-associated. Earlier analysis yielded a pattern in which most TCR beta V segments were productive about 90% or about 30% of the time. Cytomegalovirus status was reportedly diagnosed by the classifier with high sensitivity and specificity.

The rearrangement joins TRBV9 to TRBJ1-2, with D possibly matching TRBD1 (5 bases). The specimen sequenced was PBMCs. This clonotype was sampled from a woman aged 40-49 years in good health and CMV-seropositive. The CDR3 DNA sequence: TGTGCCAGCAGCGGCATTTTTCGCAAAGGGACTCAGAACTATGGCTACACCTTC. Its translation is CASSGIFRKGTQNYGYTF. The full variable domain, in which reference TRBV9 and TRBJ1-2 provide the parts outside the CDR3, is DSGVTQTPKHLITATGQRVTLRCSPRSGDLSVYWYQQSLDQGLQFLIQYYNGEERAKGNILERFSAQQFPDLHSELNLSSLELGDSALYFCASSGIFRKGTQNYGYTFGSGTRLTVV.